Listed below are T cell receptor beta chains from one sample, sequenced in a study of T cells in narcolepsy. Only in-frame clones appear in the TCRdb table, and some are missing; sequencing was by immunoSEQ multiplex PCR. The sample has roughly 20,000 clones, 83% seen once. Specimen: memory (CD45RA-) CD4+ T cells from blood. Receptors originate from a human donor in good health. CDR3s include the opening cysteine and the closing phenylalanine or tryptophan. The D gene is left open where the match is weak. Size tells how often a clone was seen (once, few, many) or the class of an expanded clone, and some rows leave it out.

cdr3_nt	cdr3_aa	d_call	clone_size	v_call	j_call
TGTGCCAGCAGTTCCCCGATGCGCACAGATACGCAGTATTTT	CASSSPMRTDTQYF	-	-	TRBV27	TRBJ2-3
TGCGCCAGCAGCTTGATGACAGGCAGCTCTGGAAACACCATATATTTT	CASSLMTGSSGNTIYF	-	-	TRBV5-1	TRBJ1-3
TGCGCCAGCAGCCCCGGACTAGCGGGGGAGGCCGGCACCGGGGAGCTGTTTTTT	CASSPGLAGEAGTGELFF	TRBD2	-	TRBV5-1	TRBJ2-2
TGTGCCAGCAGCTACCGGGACAGGGTTCACGAGCAGTACTTC	CASSYRDRVHEQYF	TRBD1	-	TRBV7-8	TRBJ2-7
TGTGCCAGCAATCGGGACGTAACCTACGAGCAGTACTTC	CASNRDVTYEQYF	-	-	TRBV2	TRBJ2-7
TGCAGCGTTGGCCAAAAGGTGGGGACCTACGAGCAGTACTTC	CSVGQKVGTYEQYF	-	-	TRBV29-1	TRBJ2-7
TGTGCCAGCAGCACGGGGGGACGAGGTGAGACCCAGTACTTC	CASSTGGRGETQYF	TRBD2	-	TRBV5-4	TRBJ2-5
TGTGCCAGCAGCCCCTGGGGGGGGGCGCCTAATGAGCAGTTCTTC	CASSPWGGAPNEQFF	-	-	TRBV7-2	TRBJ2-1
TGTGCCAGCTCACAAAGCACAGATACGCAGTATTTT	CASSQSTDTQYF	-	-	TRBV18	TRBJ2-3
TGTGCCAGCAGTTATTCGGTTGGGACTAGCGGGGGAGAGACCCAGTACTTC	CASSYSVGTSGGETQYF	TRBD2	-	TRBV6-9	TRBJ2-5
TGTGCCAGCAGTTTAATGACGGACGCCGCGGACGGTGCCTACGAGCAGTACTTC	CASSLMTDAADGAYEQYF	-	-	TRBV27	TRBJ2-7
TGTGCCAGTAGTATGGTGACAGGCGGTGGCTATGGCTACACCTTC	CASSMVTGGGYGYTF	-	-	TRBV19	TRBJ1-2
TGTGCCAGCAGCCCCGGAGACAGACCTGGAAACACCATATATTTT	CASSPGDRPGNTIYF	-	-	TRBV9	TRBJ1-3
TGCGCCAGCAGCTCGGACCGACCGAACACTGAAGCTTTCTTT	CASSSDRPNTEAFF	-	-	TRBV5-1	TRBJ1-1
TGTGCCAGCAGTTTGGCGATCGGGGGACGGACTGAAGCTTTCTTT	CASSLAIGGRTEAFF	-	-	TRBV28	TRBJ1-1
TGTGCCAGCCGGCAAGGGGGGGCCGGGGGGGAGACCCAGTACTTC	CASRQGGAGGETQYF	-	-	TRBV6-5	TRBJ2-5
TGTGCCAGCAGCTCACAGGCAGGGGATGGCTACACCTTC	CASSSQAGDGYTF	-	-	TRBV7-9	TRBJ1-2
TGTGCCAGCAGCGCTTCGTCCAACTGGGGCTACGAGCAGTACTTC	CASSASSNWGYEQYF	-	-	TRBV27	TRBJ2-7
TGTGCCAGCAGTGTTGAGATGGGATCCTACGAGCAGTACTTC	CASSVEMGSYEQYF	-	-	TRBV2	TRBJ2-7
TGTGCCAGCAGGAACCTACAGGTCAGTTCCTACGAGCAGTACTTC	CASRNLQVSSYEQYF	-	-	TRBV21-1	TRBJ2-7
TGTGCCAGCAGTGAGAGGTTTCGGAACCAGCATTTT	CASSERFRNQHF	-	-	TRBV6-1	TRBJ1-5
TGTGCCAGCACCACCGGGACAGTAAACACTGAAGCTTTCTTT	CASTTGTVNTEAFF	TRBD1	-	TRBV28	TRBJ1-1
TGTGCCAGCAGTTTATCGGGACAGGGCGGACAGCCCCAGCATTTT	CASSLSGQGGQPQHF	TRBD1	-	TRBV28	TRBJ1-5
TGCGCCAGCAGCCCCGGGCCTGAAGATACGCAGTATTTT	CASSPGPEDTQYF	-	-	TRBV5-1	TRBJ2-3
TGTGCCAGCAGCTGGAACTATGGCTACACCTTC	CASSWNYGYTF	-	-	TRBV5-8	TRBJ1-2
TGTGCCAGCAGTGAAACTATGTCCGGGACAGGGGGAAACACAGGCTACACCTTC	CASSETMSGTGGNTGYTF	TRBD1	-	TRBV2	TRBJ1-2
TGTGCCAGCAGCACCCCCACCGGGACTAGGGGCCAGGAGACCCAGTACTTC	CASSTPTGTRGQETQYF	TRBD2	-	TRBV2	TRBJ2-5
TGTGCCAGCAGCCTCTACAGGGGAGGAAATACTGAAGCTTTCTTT	CASSLYRGGNTEAFF	TRBD1	-	TRBV7-2	TRBJ1-1
TGTGCCAGCAGCATGAGACTAGCGGGGGAAGAGACCCAGTACTTC	CASSMRLAGEETQYF	TRBD2	once	TRBV7-8	TRBJ2-5
TGTGCCAGCAGTGCGGCTGGTAATGAGCAGTTCTTC	CASSAAGNEQFF	-	-	TRBV6-1	TRBJ2-1
TGTGCCAGCAGTGGGCAGTTCTATGGCTACACCTTC	CASSGQFYGYTF	-	-	TRBV2	TRBJ1-2
TGTGCCAGCAGCTCCATAGGGGGCGACTATGGCTACACCTTC	CASSSIGGDYGYTF	TRBD1	-	TRBV7-2	TRBJ1-2
TGTGCCAGCGAGGGAGGGGGACCTTCCACAGATACGCAGTATTTT	CASEGGGPSTDTQYF	-	-	TRBV6-5	TRBJ2-3
TGTGCCAGCAGCCAATACAGGGGGCTACTGAACACCGGGGAGCTGTTTTTT	CASSQYRGLLNTGELFF	TRBD1	-	TRBV7-8	TRBJ2-2
TGTGCCAGCAGGGGGACAGGGGTTTCACCCCTCCACTTT	CASRGTGVSPLHF	TRBD1	-	TRBV6-5	TRBJ1-6
TGTGCCAGCAGCCCTCTATCCGGTTCTAAGTACGAGCAGTACTTC	CASSPLSGSKYEQYF	-	once	TRBV7-8	TRBJ2-7
TGTGCCAGCAGCGTAGGAAAGGGGTGGGACACCGGGGAGCTGTTTTTT	CASSVGKGWDTGELFF	-	few	TRBV9	TRBJ2-2
TGTGCCAGTAGTATCGACAGGGGGGCTGAAAAACTGTTTTTT	CASSIDRGAEKLFF	TRBD1	-	TRBV19	TRBJ1-4
TGTGCCAGCAGCTTAGCGGTGGACGAACACGAGCAGTACTTC	CASSLAVDEHEQYF	-	few	TRBV7-9	TRBJ2-7
TGTGCCAGCAGTGGTCAACAGGGGCTGCACACAGATACGCAGTATTTT	CASSGQQGLHTDTQYF	TRBD1	-	TRBV6-1	TRBJ2-3
TGTGCCAGCAGTTCCTCCCAGGGCGGCCAGCCCCAGCATTTT	CASSSSQGGQPQHF	-	-	TRBV6-5	TRBJ1-5
TGTGCCAGCCCCTTAACCGGGACAGCCTCCTACGAGCAGTACTTC	CASPLTGTASYEQYF	TRBD1	-	TRBV6-1	TRBJ2-7
TGTGCCAGCAGTGAACTGCTCTCTGGAAACACCATATATTTT	CASSELLSGNTIYF	-	-	TRBV2	TRBJ1-3
TGTGCCAGCAGCGTAGCCTTCCCGACAGCTATCGGAAACACCATATATTTT	CASSVAFPTAIGNTIYF	-	-	TRBV9	TRBJ1-3
TGTGCCTGGAGTTCCGGGACAGGGGAATTTCTCCTCCACTTT	CAWSSGTGEFLLHF	TRBD1	once	TRBV30	TRBJ1-6
TGTGCCAGCAGCGTAGGAGGGTTTGATTCACCCCTCCACTTT	CASSVGGFDSPLHF	-	-	TRBV9	TRBJ1-6
TGTGCCAGCAGGGGACGGCGGGAGGATGGCTACACCTTC	CASRGRREDGYTF	-	-	TRBV6-1	TRBJ1-2
TGCAGCGTTGAACTTGCTCAGCGGGCGCAAACCAATGAGCAGTTCTTC	CSVELAQRAQTNEQFF	-	-	TRBV29-1	TRBJ2-1
TGTGCCAGCAGTGGGGGGTTAGCGGGAACCAAAAACATTCAGTACTTC	CASSGGLAGTKNIQYF	TRBD2	-	TRBV6-1	TRBJ2-4
TGTGCCAGCAGCTTAGGTCAGGTAGCGGGAGACTCCTACGAGCAGTACTTC	CASSLGQVAGDSYEQYF	TRBD2	-	TRBV7-9	TRBJ2-7
TGTGCCAGCAGTGCGACAGAGCCGGATGGCTACACCTTC	CASSATEPDGYTF	-	-	TRBV6-4	TRBJ1-2
TGTGCCAGCAGTATTGGGTTGGGAAGCTATGGCTACACCTTC	CASSIGLGSYGYTF	-	-	TRBV6-6	TRBJ1-2
TGCGCCAGCAGCTTGAGGGGGCGCACGAACACTGAAGCTTTCTTT	CASSLRGRTNTEAFF	TRBD1	once	TRBV5-1	TRBJ1-1
TGTACCAGCAGCCACCTAACCGGGACGCAGCTCTCTGGGGCCAACGTCCTGACTTTC	CTSSHLTGTQLSGANVLTF	-	once	TRBV14	TRBJ2-6
TGTGCCTGGAGCCAGGGGCCGAATCGGCCCCAGCATTTT	CAWSQGPNRPQHF	-	-	TRBV30	TRBJ1-5
TGCGCCAGCAGCTTGGCATCCTACAGGGCCATCTCCTACGAGCAGTACTTC	CASSLASYRAISYEQYF	-	-	TRBV5-1	TRBJ2-7
TGTGCCAGCAGCTTGGTGAGGGACAGGGCCTCAGATACGCAGTATTTT	CASSLVRDRASDTQYF	TRBD1	-	TRBV5-5	TRBJ2-3
TGCGCCAGCAGTCAATGGCGGGGGGCGCGCGGAGGGGATACGCAGTATTTT	CASSQWRGARGGDTQYF	TRBD2	-	TRBV23-1	TRBJ2-3
TGTGCCAGCAGGCCTGGGGTTGAAGGGACCCAGTACTTC	CASRPGVEGTQYF	-	-	TRBV2	TRBJ2-5